The 19 T cell receptor beta chains below all came from one sample that was sequenced in a study of a mutant IDH1 vaccine in newly diagnosed glioma. Assay: immunoSEQ multiplex PCR; the TCRdb copy retains only in-frame clones and omits some. The repertoire has some 60,000 clones, around 92% of them found once; the top ten carry about 2.5%. Time point meaning: baseline, week 1 (first vaccination visit). Treatment noted: pre-vaccination baseline after standard-of-care therapy. The sample consisted of PBMCs, taken from a glioma patient treated with radiotherapy, temozolomide or both. Receptors originate from a man aged 50 to 59 with glioma.

CDR3 nucleotide sequence: TGTGCCAGCAGGGCAGGGGGGTTAGACTATGGCTACACCTTC. It is translated as CASRAGGLDYGYTF. The chain carries TRBV6-5 and TRBJ1-2; 7 nucleotides line up with TRBD1. From germline, CDR1 is MNHEY and CDR2 SVGAGI. The ends lost 6 bases at V and 3 bases at J; junction bases unmatched: 7. The CDR3 is 14 residues long.

The gene calls are TRBV4-3 and TRBJ2-2, with D hard to call. V lost 0 bases, J lost 1 base, and 6 bases lay in between. Germline V gives CDR1 LGHNA, CDR2 YSLEER. The CDR3 runs 15 residues. The CDR3 is CASSQDSQNTGELFF. The CDR3 DNA is TGCGCCAGCAGCCAAGATTCACAGAACACCGGGGAGCTGTTTTTT.

This clone was seen only once. Within the sample, other DNA sequences also encode this same CDR3. CDR3 protein: CASSYGGNTIYF. The DNA of the CDR3 is TGTGCCAGCAGTTACGGTGGAAACACCATATATTTT. V usage is TRBV6-6 and J usage is TRBJ1-3; D remains unclear. The V end was cut by 2 bases, the J end by 3 bases, with 2 bases between. The CDR3 length is 12 residues. From germline, CDR1 is MNHNY and CDR2 SVGAGI (reference sequence).

This clone has a single count. V is TRBV4-2 and J is TRBJ2-6; D might be TRBD1 (5 bases). Germline values: CDR1 LGHNA, CDR2 YNFKEQ. V lost 3 bases, J lost 0 bases, and 12 bases lay in between. The CDR3 extends over 17 amino acids. DNA for the CDR3: TGTGCCAGCAGCCAGACGTCAGGGAACTCTGGGGCCAACGTCCTGACTTTC. It encodes CASSQTSGNSGANVLTF.

On this clone itself: A junction end diverges from the germline sequence, so it may reflect a read error. This rearrangement joins TRBV7-7 to TRBJ2-5, with no clear D. Germline V gene sequence: CDR1 SSHAT, CDR2 FNYEAQ (reference sequence). This CDR3 contains 13 residues. The CDR3, as DNA: TGTGCTAGCAGCCTCCTAGGTGCGGAGACCCAGTACTTC. Translation: CASSLLGAETQYF. Full variable domain (missing parts from reference TRBV7-7 and TRBJ2-5): GAGVSQSPRYKVTKRGQDVTLRCDPISSHATLYWYQQALGQGPEFLTYFNYEAQPDKSGLPSDRFSAERPEGSISTLTIQRTEQRDSAMYRCASSLLGAETQYFGPGTRLLVL.

The chain links TRBV14 to TRBJ2-1, with a tentative D call TRBD2 (6 bases). There are 14 residues in the CDR3. Germline V gives CDR1 SGHDN, CDR2 FVKESK. V lost 2 bases and J lost 6, with 11 bases in between. The CDR3 sequence: CASSQQGGINEQFF. Here the CDR3 DNA reads TGTGCCAGCAGCCAACAGGGCGGGATCAATGAGCAGTTCTTC.

The rearrangement uses TRBV7-3 and TRBJ1-1, with a possible D match to TRBD1 (5 bases). CDR1 is SGHTA and CDR2 is FQGTGA in the germline V gene. The CDR3 covers 14 residues. Trimming removed 0 bases from V and 4 bases from J, with 9 bases in between. This CDR3 is CASSLTGGGTEAFF. CDR3 nucleotide sequence: TGTGCCAGCAGCTTAACCGGCGGGGGCACTGAAGCTTTCTTT.

The chain combines TRBV25-1 with TRBJ2-5; 9 bases match TRBD2. The J call may be mistaken, given a closer DNA end match to TRBJ2-7. The CDR3 contains 14 residues. Germline-derived CDR1 and CDR2 are MGHDK and SYGVNS. Here the CDR3 DNA reads TGTGCCAGCAGTCCCTGGCGGGAGGGGAACGAGCAGTACTTC. Amino acid sequence: CASSPWREGNEQYF.

This chain links TRBV2 with TRBJ2-1; 7 bases are a match to TRBD1. Per germline, CDR1 SNHLY and CDR2 FYNNEI. This CDR3 region has 15 residues. The V gene end was trimmed by 4 bases and the J gene end by 5 bases; junction bases not matched to a gene: 8. The CDR3 DNA is TGTGCCAGCAGTGGTAGGGGGCGACTTAACAATGAGCAGTTCTTC. Residues: CASSGRGRLNNEQFF.

This chain joins TRBV6-1 and TRBJ1-2; 10 bases agree with TRBD1. Germline V lookup: CDR1 MNHNS, CDR2 SASEGT. This CDR3 is built from 16 residues. J was trimmed by 3 bases and V by 0 bases; bases with no gene match: 4. CDR3 protein: CASSEALGQGYYGYTF. The CDR3 DNA reads TGTGCCAGCAGTGAAGCACTGGGACAGGGGTACTATGGCTACACCTTC.

This clone was observed once. The chain employs TRBV28 and TRBJ1-6, with 7 bases matching TRBD1. The CDR3 is 14 amino acids. Germline V lookup: CDR1 MDHEN, CDR2 SYDVKM. V shed 6 bases, J shed 10 bases, and the junction held 9 bases outside the gene matches. The CDR3 bases are TGTGCCAGCAGCTCCGGGACAGCCACCTCACCCCTCCACTTT. This sequence encodes CASSSGTATSPLHF.

The chain uses TRBV19 and TRBJ2-3, with TRBD2 identical over 7 bases. The germline gives CDR1 LNHDA, CDR2 SQIVND (reference sequence). Unmatched junction bases numbered 10, after V lost 5 bases and J lost 11 bases. The CDR3 runs to 13 residues. CDR3 coding DNA: TGTGCCAGTAGTCCCGCCGGGGGGACGGGGCAGTATTTT. Translation gives CASSPAGGTGQYF. Full variable domain (remainder filled in from reference TRBV19 and TRBJ2-3): DGGITQSPKYLFRKEGQNVTLSCEQNLNHDAMYWYRQDPGQGLRLIYYSQIVNDFQKGDIAEGYSVSREKKESFPLTVTSAQKNPTAFYLCASSPAGGTGQYFGPGTRLTVL.

V gene TRBV2 combines with J gene TRBJ2-7, with 10 bases that match TRBD2. In germline, CDR1 is SNHLY, CDR2 FYNNEI. V shed 5 bases and J 3 bases; nucleotides not matched to a gene: 4. This CDR3 region has 14 residues. CDR3 sequence (DNA): TGTGCCAGCAGTCGACTAGCGGGCGTCTACGAGCAGTACTTC. Its translation: CASSRLAGVYEQYF.

The V and J genes are TRBV7-8 and TRBJ2-3; 9 positions match TRBD2. CDR3 length: 17 amino acids. J lost 5 bases, V lost 3 bases, and 12 bases had no gene match. Germline-derived CDR1 and CDR2 are SGHVS and FQNEAQ. CDR3 coding DNA: TGTGCCAGCAGCTTTTATCGGCGGGGGGGGCGAGGAGATACGCAGTATTTT. It is translated as CASSFYRRGGRGDTQYF.

V usage is TRBV6-5 and J usage is TRBJ1-5, with 11 nucleotides matching TRBD1. The CDR3 is 15 amino acids. CDR1 and CDR2 (germline): MNHEY, SVGAGI. Unmatched junction bases numbered 7, after V lost 6 bases and J lost 6 bases. CDR3 sequence reads: CASRSGQGAGQPQHF. CDR3 nucleotides: TGTGCCAGCAGGAGCGGACAGGGGGCGGGTCAGCCCCAGCATTTT.

This chain uses TRBV2 with TRBJ1-1, with 7 bases that match TRBD1. The CDR3 spans 14 residues. Germline lookup yields CDR1 SNHLY and CDR2 FYNNEI. With V trimmed by 4 bases and J by 1 base, 3 bases remained unmatched. The CDR3 here is CASSGQGGNTEAFF. For the CDR3, the DNA is TGTGCCAGCAGTGGACAGGGAGGGAACACTGAAGCTTTCTTT.

The V and J genes are TRBV2 and TRBJ1-6; D ambiguous. V lost 6 bases and J 8 bases, leaving 17 bases between the germline ends. This CDR3 has 15 amino acids. Germline CDR1 is SNHLY and CDR2 is FYNNEI. The CDR3 protein is CASSPQRILDSPLHF. DNA of the CDR3: TGTGCCAGCAGCCCCCAGAGGATCTTGGATTCACCCCTCCACTTT.

The V gene is TRBV5-4, the J gene TRBJ1-1; 11 bases are a match to TRBD1. The CDR3 covers 15 residues. The J segment lost 5 bases and the V segment lost 2 bases, leaving 5 bases of the junction unmatched. Germline assignment: CDR1 SGHNT and CDR2 YYREEE (reference sequence). As DNA, the CDR3 is TGTGCCAGCAGCTTTCCGGGACAGGGGGGGACTGAAGCTTTCTTT. It yields the protein CASSFPGQGGTEAFF.

V is TRBV11-3 and J is TRBJ2-3; 7 bases align to TRBD2. The CDR3 sequence is 14 residues long. Germline CDR1 SGHNT, CDR2 YENEEA. The V segment lost 5 bases and the J segment 0 bases; nucleotides outside the gene matches: 2. The CDR3 region is CASSPGGSTDTQYF. As DNA, the CDR3 is TGTGCCAGCAGCCCCGGGGGGAGCACAGATACGCAGTATTTT.